The 28 T cell receptor beta chains listed next were all sequenced from one sample in a study of blood T cell repertoires in COVID-19. Profiling relied on immunoSEQ multiplex PCR, and the TCRdb table lists in-frame clones only, not all of them. The sample yields around 95,000 clones, just over 90% seen once. The sequencing sample was made of peripheral blood. The receptor source for this set is a man aged 45-60 years with active COVID-19.

V and J are TRBV6-5 and TRBJ1-6; D may be TRBD1 (6 bases). The CDR3 loop spans 15 amino acids. V was shortened by 7 bases and J by 6 bases, with 16 bases between the two germline ends. The V gene's germline CDR1 is MNHEY and CDR2 SVGAGI. CDR3 bases: TGTGCCAGCAAACAAAGGGCGGACAGTAATTCACCCCTCCACTTT. It codes for CASKQRADSNSPLHF.

The chain combines TRBV7-9 with TRBJ2-3, with D unresolved. V dropped 5 bases and J dropped 0 bases, with 12 bases sitting between them. Germline V CDR1 and CDR2: SEHNR, FQNEAQ (reference sequence). The CDR3 is 15 amino acids. The CDR3 DNA sequence: TGTGCCAGCAGCCCAGAGAGGTGGAGCACAGATACGCAGTATTTT. It yields the protein CASSPERWSTDTQYF.

The V call is TRBV6-5, the J call TRBJ2-2; D is undetermined. The CDR3 is 14 residues long. Trimming removed 8 bases from V and 4 bases from J, with 14 bases in between. Germline loops: CDR1 MNHEY, CDR2 SVGAGI. The CDR3 region has the DNA TGTGCCAGCCGGTCGAGGTATAGCACCGGGGAGCTGTTTTTT. Translated, it gives CASRSRYSTGELFF.

The chain recombines TRBV13 with TRBJ2-3; 11 bases map to TRBD2. The V gene end was trimmed by 5 bases and the J gene end by 7 bases; junction bases not matched to a gene: 8. Per germline, CDR1 PRHDT and CDR2 FYEKMQ (reference sequence). This CDR3 comprises 15 residues. The CDR3 DNA follows: TGTGCCAGCAGCCCTACTAGCGGGAGTCGCAATACGCAGTATTTT. It yields the protein CASSPTSGSRNTQYF.

This chain joins TRBV6-6 and TRBJ2-5; tentatively, D is TRBD2 (7 bases). Germline CDR1 MNHNY, CDR2 SVGAGI (reference sequence). Trimming cost V 0 bases and J 4 bases, with 15 bases left between them. The CDR3 spans 16 residues. In DNA, the CDR3 is TGTGCCAGCAGTTACTCGAGGGGGGGGTTGCGAGAGACCCAGTACTTC. This sequence encodes CASSYSRGGLRETQYF.

The genes are TRBV29-1 and TRBJ1-3; D may be TRBD1 (5 bases). From germline, CDR1 is SQVTM and CDR2 ANQGSEA. V was pared by 6 bases and J by 2 bases, with 11 bases between. The length of the CDR3 is 13 residues. CDR3 sequence: CSVEPGAGNTIYF. CDR3 nucleotides: TGCAGCGTCGAACCGGGGGCTGGAAACACCATATATTTT. Full variable domain (rest looked up from reference TRBV29-1 and TRBJ1-3): SAVISQKPSRDICQRGTSLTIQCQVDSQVTMMFWYRQQPGQSLTLIATANQGSEATYESGFVIDKFPISRPNLTFSTLTVSNMSPEDSSIYLCSVEPGAGNTIYFGEGSWLTVV.

This chain links TRBV3-1 (or the pseudogene TRBV3-2) with TRBJ2-1; 8 bases are a match to TRBD2. CDR3 length: 17 residues. Trimming at V came to 1 base and at J to 4 bases, leaving 9 bases not matched to a gene. The germline CDR1 and CDR2 sequences are LGHDT and YNNKEL (reference sequence). CDR3 DNA sequence: TGTGCCAGCAGCCAAGGCCCAGGGCGGGGGGCGTACAATGAGCAGTTCTTC. It yields the protein CASSQGPGRGAYNEQFF.

Concerning this clone: The same CDR3 arises from other DNA sequences in this sample as well. The chain joins TRBV7-9 to TRBJ2-1; no clear D gene. Trimming removed 6 bases from V and 4 bases from J, with 13 bases in between. CDR1 is SEHNR and CDR2 is FQNEAQ in the germline V gene (reference sequence). There are 14 residues in the CDR3. CDR3 coding DNA: TGTGCCAGCAGTTCCGGCGGAAAATACAATGAGCAGTTCTTC. It translates to CASSSGGKYNEQFF.

The chain recombines TRBV3-1 (or the pseudogene TRBV3-2) with TRBJ2-1; 10 nucleotides agree with TRBD2. The J segment lost 9 bases and the V segment lost 3 bases, leaving 8 bases of the junction unmatched. Germline CDR1 LGHDT, CDR2 YNNKEL (reference sequence). The CDR3 extends over 15 amino acids. CDR3 sequence reads: CASSQTLAGAGEQFF. CDR3 nucleotide sequence: TGTGCCAGCAGCCAGACGCTAGCGGGAGCGGGTGAGCAGTTCTTC.

The chain has TRBV7-2 and TRBJ1-2, with 10 bases fitting TRBD1. Germline trimming cut 5 bases from V and 5 bases from J; bases unmatched to any gene: 2. From germline, CDR1 is SGHTA and CDR2 FQGNSA. This CDR3 comprises 13 residues. The CDR3 DNA follows: TGTGCCAGCAGCAAGGGACAGGGGTATGGCTACACCTTC. This sequence encodes CASSKGQGYGYTF.

The chain recombines TRBV7-2 with TRBJ1-2, with TRBD1 matching 7 bases. Trimming at V came to 5 bases and at J to 4 bases, leaving 10 bases not matched to a gene. CDR1 is SGHTA and CDR2 is FQGNSA in the germline V gene. The CDR3 has 15 residues. CDR3 protein: CASSLPGAGGYGYTF. The CDR3 nucleotides are TGTGCCAGCAGCCTCCCCGGGGCAGGGGGCTATGGCTACACCTTC.

This chain connects TRBV3-1 (or the pseudogene TRBV3-2) to TRBJ1-2; TRBD1 matches 9 bases. CDR3 size: 15 residues. Germline V lookup: CDR1 LGHDT, CDR2 YNNKEL (reference sequence). V was pared by 0 bases and J by 9 bases, with 8 bases of the junction left unmatched. The CDR3 region is CASSQEGTGRGRYTF. CDR3 DNA: TGTGCCAGCAGCCAAGAAGGGACAGGGCGCGGGCGCTACACCTTC.

J is TRBJ1-1 and V is TRBV12-5; D gene uncertain. The CDR3 totals 14 residues. V was shortened by 2 bases and J by 0 bases, with 7 bases between the two germline ends. From germline, CDR1 is LGHNT and CDR2 FRNRAP. CDR3 protein: CASGLSPVNTEAFF. In nucleotides, the CDR3 is TGTGCTAGTGGTTTGTCACCGGTGAACACTGAAGCTTTCTTT.

V gene TRBV9 combines with J gene TRBJ1-6; D may be TRBD1 (5 bases). Germline V CDR1 and CDR2: SGDLS, YYNGEE. CDR3 size: 18 residues. The germline V and J ends were trimmed by 2 bases and 0 bases, with 15 bases remaining between them. CDR3 nucleotides: TGTGCCAGCAGCGTGACACCGGGACTGAGCTCCTATAATTCACCCCTCCACTTT. Its translation is CASSVTPGLSSYNSPLHF.

This sequence joins TRBV5-4 and TRBJ2-3; D may be TRBD2 (6 bases). Germline CDR1 is SGHNT and CDR2 is YYREEE (reference sequence). The CDR3 is 15 amino acids. Trimming pared 3 bases from V and 6 bases from J, leaving 17 bases between. The CDR3 DNA reads TGTGCCAGCAGCTCAGAACCGGGACTTTGGGATACGCAGTATTTT. As protein: CASSSEPGLWDTQYF.

The chain is built from TRBV7-8 and TRBJ2-1; 10 bases fit TRBD2. Looked up from germline, CDR1 is SGHVS and CDR2 is FQNEAQ. V trimming: 5 bases; J trimming: 9 bases; junction bases outside the gene matches: 10. There are 15 residues in the CDR3. CDR3 protein: CASSQSGRGRGEQFF. In DNA, the CDR3 is TGTGCCAGCAGCCAAAGCGGGAGGGGTCGGGGTGAGCAGTTCTTC.

The rearrangement joins TRBV29-1 to TRBJ1-2; no clear D. The V and J ends lost 6 bases and 1 base respectively, with 12 bases between them. This CDR3 spans 13 amino acids. Germline V gene lookup returns CDR1 SQVTM and CDR2 ANQGSEA. The CDR3 is CSVRSGSNYGYTF. The CDR3 DNA sequence: TGCAGCGTCCGGTCCGGGAGTAACTATGGCTACACCTTC.

The chain is built from TRBV7-2 and TRBJ2-1; maybe TRBD2 (6 bases). Germline values: CDR1 SGHTA, CDR2 FQGNSA. There are 16 residues in the CDR3. V was trimmed by 5 bases and J by 0 bases, leaving 14 bases between them. The CDR3 sequence is CASSLFRGSSYNEQFF. The CDR3 coding sequence is TGTGCCAGCAGCCTTTTCCGGGGGAGCTCCTACAATGAGCAGTTCTTC.

This rearrangement joins TRBV10-3 to TRBJ1-3, with D possibly being TRBD1 (5 bases). The CDR3 is 14 amino acids. Trimming removed 3 bases at V and 4 bases at J, with 10 bases between. CDR1 is ENHRY, CDR2 SYGVKD, per germline. DNA for the CDR3: TGTGCCATCAGTGACAGGGAATCAGGAAACACCATATATTTT. Amino acids: CAISDRESGNTIYF.

This clone was detected only once. The genes are TRBV19 and TRBJ2-5, with 12 bases fitting TRBD2. CDR1 LNHDA and CDR2 SQIVND come from the germline V gene (reference sequence). The V and J ends lost 1 base and 5 bases, in that order; junction bases with no gene match: 11. The CDR3 is 18 amino acids. As DNA, the CDR3 is TGTGCCAGTAGTATAGCCCTAGAGACTAGCGGGAGTGCGGAGACCCAGTACTTC. Translation gives CASSIALETSGSAETQYF.

This clone occurred once. This chain uses TRBV28 with TRBJ2-7, with 8 bases matching TRBD2. CDR1 MDHEN and CDR2 SYDVKM come from the germline V gene. The V gene end was trimmed by 6 bases and the J gene end by 1 base; junction bases not matched to a gene: 5. This CDR3 has 14 residues. This CDR3 reads CASSPGLDSYEQYV. For the CDR3, the DNA is TGTGCCAGCAGCCCGGGACTAGATTCCTACGAGCAGTACGTC.

V and J are TRBV19 and TRBJ2-5; no definite D call. Trimming cost V 5 bases and J 1 base, with 11 bases left between them. Germline V gene sequence: CDR1 LNHDA, CDR2 SQIVND (reference sequence). There are 14 residues in the CDR3. The CDR3 is CASSSQASQETQYF. CDR3 coding DNA: TGTGCCAGTAGTTCTCAGGCCTCCCAAGAGACCCAGTACTTC.

V gene TRBV6-6 combines with J gene TRBJ1-5; 9 bases line up with TRBD1. The CDR3 spans 15 residues. Germline CDR1 MNHNY, CDR2 SVGAGI (reference sequence). Losses at the gene ends were 6 bases for V and 4 bases for J; bases not matched to a gene: 7. CDR3 sequence reads: CASRLGQGGNQPQHF. The CDR3 bases are TGTGCCAGCAGGCTGGGACAGGGCGGGAATCAGCCCCAGCATTTT.

V and J are TRBV18 and TRBJ2-5; 9 bases line up with TRBD1. Germline assignment: CDR1 KGHSH and CDR2 LQKENI. The CDR3 is 17 amino acids. The junction had 10 bases not matched to a gene; V was cut back by 2 bases and J by 3 bases. The CDR3 is CASSPIRDREKEETQYF. Written as DNA, the CDR3 is TGTGCCAGCTCACCAATCCGGGACAGGGAGAAGGAAGAGACCCAGTACTTC.

This rearrangement joins TRBV3-1 (or the pseudogene TRBV3-2) to TRBJ1-5; no firm D call. CDR1 LGHDT and CDR2 YNNKEL come from the germline V gene (reference sequence). The CDR3 is 13 amino acids. V lost 4 bases to trimming and J lost 0 bases, with 4 bases between them. This CDR3 reads CASSRGSNQPQHF. The CDR3 DNA follows: TGTGCCAGCAGCCGAGGTAGCAATCAGCCCCAGCATTTT.

This rearrangement joins TRBV6-1 to TRBJ2-7, with D possibly matching TRBD2 (6 bases). Trimming shortened V by 2 bases and J by 1 base, and 12 bases separated the two germline ends. This CDR3 region has 15 residues. The germline gives CDR1 MNHNS, CDR2 SASEGT. This CDR3 reads CASSEQVEGSYEQYV. The DNA for the CDR3 is TGTGCCAGCAGTGAACAGGTGGAGGGTTCCTACGAGCAGTACGTC.

This clone was recorded a few times. This chain uses TRBV3-1 (or the pseudogene TRBV3-2) with TRBJ1-4, with 8 bases identical to TRBD1. J gave up 5 bases and V 2 bases, and 10 bases lay outside the gene matches. Germline loops: CDR1 LGHDT, CDR2 YNNKEL (reference sequence). This CDR3 region has 17 residues. The CDR3 spells CASSQSGRGRTNEKLFF. The CDR3 DNA follows: TGTGCCAGCAGCCAAAGCGGCAGGGGGCGGACGAATGAAAAACTGTTTTTT.

CDR3 sequence (DNA): TGTGCCTGGAGTAGGTCGGGAGGAGACAATGAGCAGTTCTTC. Translated, it gives CAWSRSGGDNEQFF. This chain connects TRBV30 to TRBJ2-1; 7 positions match TRBD2. The germline V gene encodes CDR1 GTSNPN and CDR2 SVGIG (reference sequence). There are 14 residues in the CDR3. V trimming: 2 bases; J trimming: 5 bases; junction bases outside the gene matches: 6.